What follows are 15 T cell receptor beta chains derived from one specimen sequenced in a study of T-cell memory formation after mild COVID-19. TCRdb called the 5' RACE reads again in MiXCR, with one record for every CDR3 protein. The sample has more than 300,000 distinct CDR3 sequences, 20% to 25% seen once; the top ten hold around 23%. Sequencing was done on a sample of PBMCs or a T cell subset sorted from them (not recorded which). All receptors derive from a young man who had mild COVID-19 (a few samples of this study predate the infection). Cell type and time point are not known.

The rearrangement joins TRBV19 to TRBJ2-3; either TRBD1 or TRBD2 may fit D (6 bases each). The germline V gene encodes CDR1 LNHDA and CDR2 SQIVND (reference sequence). V lost 6 bases, J lost 4 bases, and 20 bases lay in between. CDR3 size: 16 residues. CDR3 loop: CASRRGGLAVPDTQYF. The CDR3 DNA is TGTGCCAGTAGAAGAGGGGGGCTAGCCGTGCCAGATACGCAGTATTTT.

The V and J genes are TRBV7-2 and TRBJ2-5; 7 positions match TRBD1. V trimming: 5 bases; J trimming: 1 base; junction bases outside the gene matches: 4. There are 14 residues in the CDR3. Germline V gene lookup returns CDR1 SGHTA and CDR2 FQGNSA. CDR3: CASSMTGTQETQYF. CDR3 in DNA: TGTGCCAGCAGCATGACAGGGACCCAAGAGACCCAGTACTTC.

CDR3 DNA sequence: TGTGCCAGCAGTCGAGCGAGCGGATCGAGTTATCTGTTTTTT. The encoded protein is CASSRASGSSYLFF. The chain couples TRBV3-1 to TRBJ2-2; possibly TRBD2 for D (5 bases). V lost 6 bases, J lost 14 bases, and 22 bases lay in between. Per the germline V gene, CDR1 is LGHDT and CDR2 is YNNKEL (reference sequence). The CDR3 has 14 residues.

This clonotype was detected a few times. The rearrangement uses TRBV4-1 and TRBJ2-7; D may match TRBD1 or TRBD2 (6 bases each). The CDR3 consists of 15 residues. V lost 2 bases and J lost 0, with 11 bases in between. Germline V gene lookup returns CDR1 MGHRA and CDR2 YSYEKL. The CDR3 region has the DNA TGCGCCAGCAGCCAAACAGGGACTTCCTCCTACGAGCAGTACGTC. It specifies CASSQTGTSSYEQYV.

This clonotype was observed at least ten times. The V and J genes are TRBV25-1 and TRBJ2-1; tentative D call: TRBD2 (6 bases). CDR3 length: 15 amino acids. Trimming stripped 1 base from V and 5 bases from J, with 12 bases between. The germline gives CDR1 MGHDK, CDR2 SYGVNS. The chain's CDR3 is CASSEFRGRNNEQFF. DNA for the CDR3: TGTGCCAGCAGTGAATTCCGGGGGAGAAACAATGAGCAGTTCTTC.

This clonotype has a handful of counts. The chain combines TRBV6-5 with TRBJ1-5; no reliable D call. Deletions cut 4 bases from V and 1 base from J, with 14 bases between. Germline V gene lookup returns CDR1 MNHEY and CDR2 SVGAGI. The CDR3 has 16 residues. CDR3 protein: CASSSRGPQSNQPQHF. In DNA, the CDR3 is TGTGCCAGCAGTTCTAGAGGTCCCCAAAGCAATCAGCCCCAGCATTTT.

The table lists this clonotype with a few counts. V is TRBV7-2 and J is TRBJ1-2, with 7 bases lining up with TRBD1. The junction had 5 bases not matched to a gene; V was cut back by 3 bases and J by 10 bases. The germline V gene has CDR1 SGHTA and CDR2 FQGNSA. The CDR3 contains 12 residues. In nucleotides, the CDR3 is TGTGCCAGCAGCTTTAAAGGACAGGCCTACACCTTC. Protein: CASSFKGQAYTF. The full variable domain, its missing parts supplied by reference TRBV7-2 and TRBJ1-2, is GAGVSQSPSNKVTEKGKDVELRCDPISGHTALYWYRQSLGQGLEFLIYFQGNSAPDKSGLPSDRFSAERTGGSVSTLTIQRTQQEDSAVYLCASSFKGQAYTFGSGTRLTVV.

The chain has TRBV5-1 and TRBJ2-3; a weak D match, TRBD1 (6 bases). The V end lost 3 bases, the J end lost 6 bases, and 17 bases lay between the germline ends. The CDR3 runs to 15 residues. CDR1 is SGHRS, CDR2 YFSETQ, per germline. The CDR3 protein is CASSSTLGGTDTQYF. CDR3 nucleotides: TGCGCCAGCAGCTCGACCCTAGGGGGAACGGATACGCAGTATTTT.

This clonotype was detected a few times. This chain uses TRBV20-1 with TRBJ2-7; tentatively, D is TRBD1 or TRBD2 (5 bases each). The germline V gene encodes CDR1 DFQATT and CDR2 SNEGSKA (reference sequence). V shed 6 bases and J shed 2 bases, with 14 bases lying between them. The length of the CDR3 is 13 residues. CDR3 amino acids: CSATGPPTYEQYF. DNA for the CDR3: TGCAGTGCCACGGGACCGCCGACCTACGAGCAGTACTTC.

This chain joins TRBV5-1 and TRBJ1-3; maybe TRBD1 (5 bases). In germline, CDR1 is SGHRS, CDR2 YFSETQ. The V end lost 4 bases, the J end lost 4 bases, and 15 bases lay between the germline ends. The CDR3 extends over 15 amino acids. The CDR3 nucleotides read TGCGCCAGCAGCCCGTCGTCCAGGGTCGGAAACACCATATATTTT. Residues: CASSPSSRVGNTIYF.

The chain employs TRBV18 and TRBJ2-1, with D tentatively TRBD1 (6 bases). The CDR3 consists of 13 residues. Germline V gene lookup returns CDR1 KGHSH and CDR2 LQKENI. Trimming shortened V by 5 bases and J by 13 bases, and 18 bases separated the two germline ends. CDR3 coding DNA: TGTGCCAGCTCAGCCAACTCGCAGGGGCGCCAGTTCTTC. Its translation is CASSANSQGRQFF.

V usage is TRBV4-1 and J usage is TRBJ2-1; no clear D. V was pared by 2 bases and J by 7 bases, with 12 bases between. In germline, CDR1 is MGHRA, CDR2 YSYEKL. This CDR3 contains 14 residues. CDR3 bases: TGCGCCAGCAGCCAACCAAGGTTCAGGAATGAGCAGTTCTTC. Protein product: CASSQPRFRNEQFF.

This clonotype appeared a few times. The chain recombines TRBV5-1 with TRBJ2-1, with D perhaps assigned TRBD1 or TRBD2 (5 bases each). In germline, CDR1 is SGHRS, CDR2 YFSETQ. With 8 bases removed from V and 9 bases from J, the gap between germline ends came to 24 bases. This CDR3 region has 15 residues. The CDR3 DNA sequence: TGCGCCAGTACAGAGAAAAGAGGGGCTGGGGTTGAGCAGTTCTTC. Translation: CASTEKRGAGVEQFF.

This clonotype was detected a few times. The chain combines TRBV12-3 or TRBV12-4 with TRBJ1-6; a weak D match, TRBD1 (5 bases). The CDR3 sequence is 13 residues long. V lost 5 bases and J lost 13, with 15 bases in between. CDR3 bases: TGTGCCAGCAGTCTCCAGGGATGGGCTCCCCTCCACTTT. Translating it yields CASSLQGWAPLHF.

This clonotype occurred a few times. The chain has TRBV4-3 and TRBJ2-1, with 7 bases that match TRBD2. Germline CDR1 is LGHNA and CDR2 is YSLEER. This CDR3 comprises 15 residues. V was pared by 0 bases and J by 10 bases, with 9 bases of the junction left unmatched. Here the CDR3 reads CASSQDASSGEEQFF. The CDR3 DNA is TGCGCCAGCAGCCAAGATGCGTCTAGCGGCGAAGAGCAGTTCTTC.